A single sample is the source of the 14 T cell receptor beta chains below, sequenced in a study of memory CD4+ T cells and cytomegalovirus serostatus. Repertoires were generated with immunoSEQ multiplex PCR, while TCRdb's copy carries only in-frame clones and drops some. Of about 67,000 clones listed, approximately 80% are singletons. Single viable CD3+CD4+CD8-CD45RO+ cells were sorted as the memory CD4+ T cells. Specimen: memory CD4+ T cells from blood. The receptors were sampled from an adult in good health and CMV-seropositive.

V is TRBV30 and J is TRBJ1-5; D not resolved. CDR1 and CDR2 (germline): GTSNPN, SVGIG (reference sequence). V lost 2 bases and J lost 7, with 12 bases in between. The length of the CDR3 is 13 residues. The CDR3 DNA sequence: TGTGCCTGGAGTCTCAACCTTAAACAGCCCCAGCATTTT. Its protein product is CAWSLNLKQPQHF.

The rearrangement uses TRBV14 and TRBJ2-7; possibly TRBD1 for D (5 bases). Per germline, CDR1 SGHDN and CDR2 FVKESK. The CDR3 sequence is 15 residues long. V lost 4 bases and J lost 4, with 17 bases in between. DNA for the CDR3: TGTGCCAGCAGCCCACTCATAACAGGTACTTACGAGCAGTACTTC. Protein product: CASSPLITGTYEQYF.

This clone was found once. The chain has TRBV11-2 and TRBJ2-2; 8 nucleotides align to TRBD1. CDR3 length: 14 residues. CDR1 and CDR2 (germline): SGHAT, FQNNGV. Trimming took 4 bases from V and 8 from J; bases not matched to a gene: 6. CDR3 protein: CASSSLDRAGELFF. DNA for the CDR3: TGTGCCAGCAGCTCCCTGGACAGGGCGGGGGAGCTGTTTTTT.

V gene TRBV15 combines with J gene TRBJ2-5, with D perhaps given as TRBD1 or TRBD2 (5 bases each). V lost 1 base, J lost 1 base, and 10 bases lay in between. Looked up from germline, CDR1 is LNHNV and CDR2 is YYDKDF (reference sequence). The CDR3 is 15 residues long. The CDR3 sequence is CATSRVSGLQETQYF. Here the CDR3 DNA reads TGTGCCACCAGCAGAGTTTCGGGGCTCCAAGAGACCCAGTACTTC.

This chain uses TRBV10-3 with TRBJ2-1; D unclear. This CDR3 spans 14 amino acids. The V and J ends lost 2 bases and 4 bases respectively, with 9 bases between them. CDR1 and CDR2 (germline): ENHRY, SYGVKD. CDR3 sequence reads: CAISENGPYNEQFF. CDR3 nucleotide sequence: TGTGCCATCAGTGAGAACGGCCCTTACAATGAGCAGTTCTTC.

CDR3 nucleotide sequence: TGTGCCAGCCAAACGGGGCCTATCAAAGAGACCCAGTACTTC. It translates to CASQTGPIKETQYF. The chain is built from TRBV6-1 and TRBJ2-5, with D perhaps matching TRBD1 or TRBD2 (5 bases each). Looked up from germline, CDR1 is MNHNS and CDR2 is SASEGT. The germline V and J ends were trimmed by 8 bases and 3 bases, with 16 bases remaining between them. This CDR3 contains 14 residues.

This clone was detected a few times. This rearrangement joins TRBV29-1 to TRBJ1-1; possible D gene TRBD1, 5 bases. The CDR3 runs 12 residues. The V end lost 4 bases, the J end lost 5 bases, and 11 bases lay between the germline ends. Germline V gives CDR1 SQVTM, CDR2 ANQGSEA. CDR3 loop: CSVASGHTEAFF. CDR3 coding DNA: TGCAGCGTTGCTTCAGGGCATACTGAAGCTTTCTTT. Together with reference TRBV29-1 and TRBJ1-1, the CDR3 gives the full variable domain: SAVISQKPSRDICQRGTSLTIQCQVDSQVTMMFWYRQQPGQSLTLIATANQGSEATYESGFVIDKFPISRPNLTFSTLTVSNMSPEDSSIYLCSVASGHTEAFFGQGTRLTVV.

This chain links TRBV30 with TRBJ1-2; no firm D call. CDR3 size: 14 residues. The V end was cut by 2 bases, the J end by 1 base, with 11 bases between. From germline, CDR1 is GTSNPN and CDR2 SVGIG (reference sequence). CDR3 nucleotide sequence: TGTGCCTGGAGTAAACAGACGCTTAACTATGGCTACACCTTC. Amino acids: CAWSKQTLNYGYTF.

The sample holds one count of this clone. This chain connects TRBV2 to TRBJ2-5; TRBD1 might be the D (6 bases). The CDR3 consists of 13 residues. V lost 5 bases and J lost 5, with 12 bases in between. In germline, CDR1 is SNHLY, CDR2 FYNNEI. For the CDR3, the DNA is TGTGCCAGCAGTCCACAGGGCAGGGAGACCCAGTACTTC. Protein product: CASSPQGRETQYF. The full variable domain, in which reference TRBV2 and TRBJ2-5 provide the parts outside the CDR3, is EPEVTQTPSHQVTQMGQEVILRCVPISNHLYFYWYRQILGQKVEFLVSFYNNEISEKSEIFDDQFSVERPDGSNFTLKIRSTKLEDSAMYFCASSPQGRETQYFGPGTRLLVL.

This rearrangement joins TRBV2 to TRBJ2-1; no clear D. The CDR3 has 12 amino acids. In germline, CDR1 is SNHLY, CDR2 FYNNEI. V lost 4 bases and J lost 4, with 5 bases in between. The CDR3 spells CASSATYNEQFF. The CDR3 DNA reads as TGTGCCAGCAGTGCGACTTACAATGAGCAGTTCTTC. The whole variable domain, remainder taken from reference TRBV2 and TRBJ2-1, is EPEVTQTPSHQVTQMGQEVILRCVPISNHLYFYWYRQILGQKVEFLVSFYNNEISEKSEIFDDQFSVERPDGSNFTLKIRSTKLEDSAMYFCASSATYNEQFFGPGTRLTVL.

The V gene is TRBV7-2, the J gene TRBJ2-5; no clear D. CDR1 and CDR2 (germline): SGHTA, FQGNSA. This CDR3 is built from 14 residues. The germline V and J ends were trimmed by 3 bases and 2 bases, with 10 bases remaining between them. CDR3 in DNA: TGTGCCAGCAGCTTTTCGGCCTCTCAAGAGACCCAGTACTTC. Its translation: CASSFSASQETQYF.

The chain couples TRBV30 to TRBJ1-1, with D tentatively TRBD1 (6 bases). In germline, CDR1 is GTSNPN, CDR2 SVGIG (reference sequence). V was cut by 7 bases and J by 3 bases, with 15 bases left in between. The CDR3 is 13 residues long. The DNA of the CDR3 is TGTGCCTCCAACAGGGCCAGGGACACTGAAGCTTTCTTT. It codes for CASNRARDTEAFF.

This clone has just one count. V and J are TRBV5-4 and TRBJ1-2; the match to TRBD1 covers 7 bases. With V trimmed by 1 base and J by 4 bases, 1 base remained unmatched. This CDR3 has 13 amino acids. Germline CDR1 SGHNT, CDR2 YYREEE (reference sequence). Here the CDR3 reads CASSLQGGYGYTF. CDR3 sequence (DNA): TGTGCCAGCAGCTTGCAGGGGGGCTATGGCTACACCTTC. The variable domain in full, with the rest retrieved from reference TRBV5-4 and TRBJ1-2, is ETGVTQSPTHLIKTRGQQVTLRCSSQSGHNTVSWYQQALGQGPQFIFQYYREEENGRGNFPPRFSGLQFPNYSSELNVNALELDDSALYLCASSLQGGYGYTFGSGTRLTVV.

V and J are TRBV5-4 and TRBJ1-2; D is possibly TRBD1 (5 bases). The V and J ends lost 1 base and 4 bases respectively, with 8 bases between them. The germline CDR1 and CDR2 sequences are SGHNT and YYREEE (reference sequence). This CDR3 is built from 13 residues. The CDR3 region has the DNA TGTGCCAGCAGCTTGAAAGGGGCCTATGGCTACACCTTC. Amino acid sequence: CASSLKGAYGYTF.